These T cell receptor beta chains were read from a single sample in a study of T-cell reconstitution after alpha-beta-depleted transplantation in children. One entry per CDR3 protein results from TCRdb running MiXCR on the PCR reads. Counted here are around 76,000 distinct CDR3 sequences, roughly 20% occurring once; the ten biggest clones make up 45% to 55%. The sequencing used PBMCs, mostly from graft donor cells, collected 360 days after TCRalphabeta/CD19-depleted stem cell transplant. All receptors come from a male patient between 2 and 15 years old who had a stem cell transplant for acute lymphoblastic leukemia, so the T cells may come from the graft donor. The CDR3 runs from the conserved cysteine through the conserved F or W. Fields, in order: D gene, J gene, clone size, V gene, CDR3 protein, CDR3 DNA. A D gene is named only where the DNA matches it firmly. Size values are once, few and many counts, or a class for expanded clones, and some rows have none.

>-|TRBJ1-2|-|TRBV20-1
CSARSPAPRANYGYTF
TGCAGTGCTAGGTCGCCTGCCCCGCGAGCTAACTATGGCTACACCTTC
>TRBD2|TRBJ2-1|few|TRBV6-1
CASHGLAGALSYNEQFF
TGTGCCAGCCACGGGCTAGCGGGCGCTCTCTCCTACAATGAGCAGTTCTTC
>TRBD2|TRBJ2-1|few|TRBV6-1
CATVGFPGLAGIRNEQFF
TGTGCCACCGTTGGATTCCCGGGACTAGCGGGAATTAGGAATGAGCAGTTCTTC
>-|TRBJ2-3|-|TRBV24-1
CATSDLRERTWGSTDTQYF
TGTGCCACCAGTGATTTAAGGGAGCGTACCTGGGGTAGCACAGATACGCAGTATTTT
>TRBD2|TRBJ2-1|once|TRBV4-1
CASSQRSTGLAGGGSYNEQFF
TGCGCCAGCAGCCAAAGATCGACTGGACTAGCGGGAGGAGGGTCCTACAATGAGCAGTTCTTC
>TRBD2|TRBJ2-7|few|TRBV13
CASSSSGGYPYEQYF
TGTGCCAGCAGCTCATCGGGGGGGTATCCCTACGAGCAGTACTTC
>TRBD1|TRBJ2-1|-|TRBV5-1
CASSVRTGGKKVF
TGCGCCAGCAGCGTTCGGACAGGGGGCAAAAAGGTCTTC
>-|TRBJ1-2|many|TRBV6-2/TRBV6-3
CASSYSTRGPSPQANYGYTF
TGTGCCAGCAGTTACTCGACTAGAGGCCCTTCCCCACAAGCTAACTATGGCTACACCTTC
>-|TRBJ2-7|few|TRBV5-1
CASSLGHVYEQYF
TGCGCCAGCAGCCTGGGCCACGTCTACGAGCAGTACTTC
>TRBD2|TRBJ2-7|-|TRBV2
CASSEIPSGNEQYF
TGTGCCAGCAGTGAAATTCCTAGCGGGAACGAGCAGTACTTC
>-|TRBJ2-1|-|TRBV3-1
CASSRLRLALANEQFF
TGTGCCAGCAGCCGATTAAGGCTAGCACTTGCCAATGAGCAGTTCTTC
>TRBD2|TRBJ2-7|few|TRBV5-1
CASSFIAGANYEQYF
TGCGCCAGCAGCTTTATAGCGGGAGCCAACTACGAGCAGTACTTC
>-|TRBJ2-7|-|TRBV4-1
CASSQDGQPWVGEQYF
TGCGCCAGCAGCCAAGATGGGCAACCCTGGGTTGGCGAGCAGTACTTC
>TRBD1|TRBJ2-7|few|TRBV12-3/TRBV12-4
CASSPDRGSPYEQYF
TGTGCCAGCAGTCCCGACAGGGGCTCTCCCTACGAGCAGTACTTC
>-|TRBJ1-1|many|TRBV7-9
CASSLEPRYEAFF
TGTGCCAGCAGCTTAGAGCCCCGATATGAAGCTTTCTTT
>-|TRBJ2-7|-|TRBV5-6
CASTLWLGYEQYF
TGTGCCAGCACCCTATGGTTAGGCTACGAGCAGTACTTC
>TRBD1|TRBJ2-5|few|TRBV6-1
CASRPGQGQETQYF
TGTGCCAGCAGGCCGGGACAGGGCCAAGAGACCCAGTACTTC
>TRBD2|TRBJ2-2|few|TRBV5-1
CASSLVALAGGMRTGELFF
TGCGCCAGCAGCTTGGTCGCTCTAGCGGGCGGAATGAGAACCGGGGAGCTGTTTTTT
>TRBD2|TRBJ2-1|many|TRBV27
CASSLLASGLHEQFF
TGTGCCAGCAGTTTACTGGCTAGCGGGCTCCATGAGCAGTTCTTC
>-|TRBJ2-7|-|TRBV28
CASSLGVRSYEQYF
TGTGCCAGCAGTTTAGGGGTTCGGTCCTACGAGCAGTACTTC
>-|TRBJ2-5|few|TRBV12-3/TRBV12-4
CASSLFLETEETQYF
TGTGCCAGCAGTTTATTTCTAGAGACAGAAGAGACCCAGTACTTC
>-|TRBJ2-7|few|TRBV12-3/TRBV12-4
CASSLKWSIRGSYEQYF
TGTGCCAGCAGCCTCAAGTGGTCCATAAGGGGCTCGTACGAGCAGTACTTC
>TRBD2|TRBJ2-3|-|TRBV4-1
CASSQSAGASTDTQYF
TGCGCCAGCAGCCAATCGGCGGGAGCTAGCACAGATACGCAGTATTTT
>-|TRBJ2-1|few|TRBV21-1
CATCGLAGSRSYNEQFF
TGTGCCACCTGTGGGCTAGCGGGATCCCGCTCCTACAATGAGCAGTTCTTC
>-|TRBJ2-7|few|TRBV12-3/TRBV12-4
CASSPTRLSGRYEQYF
TGTGCCAGCAGTCCCACTCGACTAAGTGGGAGGTACGAGCAGTACTTC
>TRBD2|TRBJ2-1|-|TRBV3-1
CASSTNPGLEAVHEQFF
TGTGCCTCCTCCACCAACCCGGGACTAGAAGCAGTTCATGAGCAGTTCTTC
>TRBD2|TRBJ2-3|-|TRBV6-5
CASSYGTSGRTDTQYF
TGTGCCAGCAGTTACGGGACTAGCGGGAGGACAGATACGCAGTATTTT
>TRBD1|TRBJ2-1|many|TRBV30
CAWDHETFVSGGSYNEQFF
TGTGCCTGGGATCACGAAACATTCGTTTCAGGGGGCTCCTACAATGAGCAGTTCTTC
>TRBD2|TRBJ2-1|many|TRBV7-2
CASSLSGSSYNEQFF
TGTGCCAGCAGCCTTAGCGGGAGCTCCTACAATGAGCAGTTCTTC
>TRBD2|TRBJ2-2|-|TRBV15
CATSRDGTSAALGELFF
TGTGCCACCAGCAGAGATGGGACTAGCGCCGCGCTCGGGGAGCTGTTTTTT
>-|TRBJ1-4|-|TRBV9
CASSVGGGWAEKLFF
TGTGCCAGCAGCGTAGGGGGGGGGTGGGCTGAAAAACTGTTTTTT